This T cell receptor beta chain was captured by sequencing in a study of shared clonotypes between healthy human individuals. Study context: The plates for each donor numbered three CD4 naive, three CD4 memory, two CD8 naive and one CD8 memory.

As concerns this clone: As yet, its antigen is unknown.

Using immunoSEQ multiplex PCR, the repertoire was profiled, and TCRdb retains in-frame clones only, with some absent. The data contain about 1,800,000 clones, roughly 95% of them singletons. Terminally differentiated effector memory CD45RA+ cells were excluded from the naive CD8 cells, which were CD45RO-negative and positively selected for CCR7. Germline V gene data show CDR1 as SNHLY and CDR2 as FYNNEI. Trimming shortened V by 6 bases and J by 3 bases, and 3 bases separated the two germline ends. This CDR3 has 12 amino acids. Broader study findings: Estimated clonotype richness was generally higher in naive than memory subsets. Across four donors, naive CD4 shared around 5%, naive CD8 approximately 3.5%, memory CD4 about 2.5%, memory CD8 around 0.36%.

The TCR comes from a young man in good health. This rearrangement joins TRBV2 to TRBJ2-6; D is unclear. The sample taken for sequencing was naive CD8+ T cells sorted from blood. CDR3 sequence reads: CASSGGANVLTF. For the CDR3, the DNA is TGTGCCAGCAGCGGTGGGGCCAACGTCCTGACTTTC.